These 25 T cell receptor beta chains originate from one sample sequenced in a study of blood T cell repertoires in COVID-19 (dated by TCRdb to the early 2020s). To prepare the library, the immunoSEQ multiplex PCR assay was applied. In TCRdb, the immuneACCESS table is reduced to in-frame sequences with V and J assigned. These tables do not hold every clone; where another copy was compared, an unresolved V gene accounts for under half, and the others remain unexplained. This sample comprises about 250,000 clones, 60% to 75% of them detected only once. 2.5% to 4% of the sample lies in the top ten. The sequenced sample consisted of peripheral blood. These receptors all stem from an elderly woman with acute or convalescent COVID-19.

This clone was observed a handful of times. The chain uses TRBV21-1 and TRBJ2-3; the table gives TRBD2 as D, unverified against the DNA. TRBV21-1 is annotated as a pseudogene. The length of the CDR3 is 16 residues. For the CDR3, the DNA is TGTGCCAGCAGCAACGTCTTAGCGGGAGCTAAAGATACGCAGTATTTT. Its translation is CASSNVLAGAKDTQYF.

In this sample, this clone turned up once. This same CDR3 is encoded by further DNA sequences in the sample. The J gene is TRBJ1-2, the V gene TRBV18, with 7 bases identical to TRBD1. CDR1 KGHSH and CDR2 LQKENI come from the germline V gene. After removal of 3 bases from V and 2 bases from J, the junction contained 0 bases not matched to a gene. This CDR3 is 13 amino acids long. The CDR3 sequence: CASSPDRNYGYTF. CDR3 DNA sequence: TGTGCCAGCTCACCGGACAGGAACTATGGCTACACCTTC.

V usage is TRBV6-5 and J usage is TRBJ2-7; TRBD2 aligns across 8 bases. CDR3 length: 16 amino acids. Trimming cost V 0 bases and J 7 bases; bases outside gene matches: 11. The germline V gene has CDR1 MNHEY and CDR2 SVGAGI. The CDR3 loop reads CASSYSIAGFGKEQYF. CDR3 sequence (DNA): TGTGCCAGCAGTTACTCGATAGCGGGGTTCGGTAAAGAGCAGTACTTC.

In its sample, this clone was seen once. This sequence joins TRBV14 and TRBJ2-3; D remains ambiguous. Deletions cut 6 bases from V and 0 bases from J, with 19 bases between. Germline V gene data show CDR1 as SGHDN and CDR2 as FVKESK. There are 17 residues in the CDR3. This chain's CDR3 is CASSKRSASVSTDTQYF. The CDR3, as DNA: TGTGCCAGCAGTAAGAGATCCGCCTCGGTGAGCACAGATACGCAGTATTTT.

The V and J genes are TRBV9 and TRBJ1-5; 8 positions match TRBD1. Germline lookup yields CDR1 SGDLS and CDR2 YYNGEE. The trim removed 3 bases at V and 6 bases at J, leaving 8 bases unmatched. The length of the CDR3 is 15 residues. The CDR3 region is CASSAQGGGSQPQHF. The CDR3 coding sequence is TGTGCCAGCAGCGCACAGGGGGGAGGTAGTCAGCCCCAGCATTTT. Based on the CDR3 plus reference TRBV9 and TRBJ1-5, the full variable domain is DSGVTQTPKHLITATGQRVTLRCSPRSGDLSVYWYQQSLDQGLQFLIQYYNGEERAKGNILERFSAQQFPDLHSELNLSSLELGDSALYFCASSAQGGGSQPQHFGDGTRLSIL.

V gene TRBV6-5 combines with J gene TRBJ2-2; the D gene is possibly TRBD1 (5 bases). Looked up from germline, CDR1 is MNHEY and CDR2 is SVGAGI. This CDR3 is 12 amino acids long. V shed 7 bases and J shed 5 bases, with 8 bases lying between them. The CDR3 DNA is TGTGCCAGCAAAAAGGGGACCGGGGAGCTGTTTTTT. This codes for CASKKGTGELFF.

The chain joins TRBV25-1 to TRBJ2-2, with a weak D call TRBD1 (5 bases). Germline CDR1 and CDR2: MGHDK and SYGVNS. This CDR3 comprises 15 residues. Trimming left V 6 bases short and J 1 base short, with 12 bases between. The CDR3 reads CASRGFTGNTGELFF. CDR3 coding DNA: TGTGCCAGCAGAGGGTTTACAGGGAACACCGGGGAGCTGTTTTTT.

As DNA, the CDR3 is TGTGCCAGCAGCCCGGACAGGGACTATGGCTACACCTTC. Translating gives CASSPDRDYGYTF. The chain is built from TRBV7-3 and TRBJ1-2; 8 positions match TRBD1. The junction had 2 bases not matched to a gene; V was cut back by 5 bases and J by 3 bases. Per germline, CDR1 SGHTA and CDR2 FQGTGA. The CDR3 runs 13 residues.

The sample holds one count of this clone. The rearrangement uses TRBV12-3 or TRBV12-4 and TRBJ1-1; D unclear. The germline V and J ends were trimmed by 3 bases and 7 bases, with 9 bases remaining between them. The CDR3 runs 12 residues. DNA for the CDR3: TGTGCCAGCAGTTTGTATGGCAGTGAAGCTTTCTTT. Amino acids: CASSLYGSEAFF.

The rearrangement joins TRBV6-1 to TRBJ1-2; 7 bases line up with TRBD1. The CDR3 runs 16 residues. J gave up 1 base and V 4 bases, and 9 bases lay outside the gene matches. Germline V gene lookup returns CDR1 MNHNS and CDR2 SASEGT. CDR3 bases: TGTGCCAGCAGTGCACAAGCGAACAGGGGTAACTATGGCTACACCTTC. This encodes CASSAQANRGNYGYTF.

The rearrangement joins TRBV6-5 to TRBJ2-2; D may be TRBD2 (5 bases). The CDR3 is 16 residues long. The V end lost 2 bases, the J end lost 0 bases, and 10 bases lay between the germline ends. The germline gives CDR1 MNHEY, CDR2 SVGAGI. The CDR3 coding sequence is TGTGCCAGCAGTTACGTCGAGCGGTCGAACACCGGGGAGCTGTTTTTT. Amino acids: CASSYVERSNTGELFF.

The rearrangement uses TRBV19 and TRBJ1-4, with D tentatively TRBD1 (5 bases). The CDR3 spans 15 residues. Germline V gives CDR1 LNHDA, CDR2 SQIVND (reference sequence). Trimming shortened V by 6 bases and J by 3 bases, and 14 bases separated the two germline ends. CDR3 region: CASRPAGGANEKLFF. In DNA form, the CDR3 reads TGTGCCAGTAGACCGGCTGGGGGGGCTAATGAAAAACTGTTTTTT.

This clone turned up a few times. The rearrangement links TRBV9 to TRBJ2-1, with 10 nucleotides matching TRBD2. Per germline, CDR1 SGDLS and CDR2 YYNGEE. The CDR3 extends over 16 amino acids. The ends lost 0 bases at V and 6 bases at J; junction bases unmatched: 6. The CDR3 sequence is CASSVGELAGRNEQFF. DNA of the CDR3: TGTGCCAGCAGCGTAGGCGAACTAGCGGGGCGCAATGAGCAGTTCTTC.

V and J are TRBV5-4 and TRBJ2-7, with 8 bases fitting TRBD1. CDR1 and CDR2 (germline): SGHNT, YYREEE (reference sequence). J gave up 0 bases and V 4 bases, and 6 bases lay outside the gene matches. The CDR3 contains 15 residues. CDR3 amino acids: CASSPGGQASYEQYF. The CDR3 coding sequence is TGTGCCAGCAGCCCTGGGGGACAGGCCTCCTACGAGCAGTACTTC. The variable domain in full, completed from reference TRBV5-4 and TRBJ2-7, reads ETGVTQSPTHLIKTRGQQVTLRCSSQSGHNTVSWYQQALGQGPQFIFQYYREEENGRGNFPPRFSGLQFPNYSSELNVNALELDDSALYLCASSPGGQASYEQYFGPGTRLTVT.

The V and J genes are TRBV19 and TRBJ2-7; 9 nucleotides line up with TRBD1. Trimming at V came to 5 bases and at J to 1 base, leaving 9 bases not matched to a gene. The CDR3 covers 16 residues. Germline CDR1 LNHDA, CDR2 SQIVND (reference sequence). The CDR3 nucleotides read TGTGCCAGTAGTCATCAACCGGGACAGGGTTCCTACGAGCAGTACTTC. It yields the protein CASSHQPGQGSYEQYF.

The chain employs TRBV5-1 and TRBJ1-1, with 7 positions matching TRBD1. Germline CDR1 and CDR2: SGHRS and YFSETQ. V lost 4 bases and J lost 2; bases outside the gene matches: 8. This CDR3 region has 15 residues. The CDR3 DNA is TGCGCCAGCAGCCACAAACAGGGGACAAACACTGAAGCTTTCTTT. Its translation: CASSHKQGTNTEAFF.

This clone was counted only a few times. V gene TRBV18 combines with J gene TRBJ2-5, with D perhaps matching TRBD2 (6 bases). Germline V CDR1 and CDR2: KGHSH, LQKENI. CDR3 length equals 14 residues. Trimming removed 0 bases at V and 4 bases at J, with 9 bases between. CDR3 DNA: TGTGCCAGCTCACCACCGGGGGGATCAGAGACCCAGTACTTC. It encodes CASSPPGGSETQYF.

This clone was seen many times. The V gene is TRBV15, the J gene TRBJ1-1; D is unresolved. Germline CDR1 reads LNHNV; CDR2 reads YYDKDF (reference sequence). There are 12 residues in the CDR3. The V and J ends lost 0 bases and 6 bases respectively, with 5 bases between them. CDR3 sequence: CATSRERAEAFF. The CDR3 DNA reads TGTGCCACCAGCAGAGAGCGTGCTGAAGCTTTCTTT.

V usage is TRBV4-3 and J usage is TRBJ2-7, with D possibly matching TRBD1 (6 bases). Trimming took off 0 bases at V and 4 bases at J, with 16 bases between the two ends. The germline V gene has CDR1 LGHNA and CDR2 YSLEER. The CDR3 consists of 16 residues. The CDR3 region is CASSQDPSGTPYEQYF. CDR3 bases: TGCGCCAGCAGCCAAGATCCATCCGGGACACCTTACGAGCAGTACTTC.

This clone was detected a few times. The chain is built from TRBV5-1 and TRBJ1-5; TRBD1 matches 7 bases. In germline, CDR1 is SGHRS, CDR2 YFSETQ. Germline trimming cut 0 bases from V and 5 bases from J; bases unmatched to any gene: 2. The length of the CDR3 is 14 residues. The CDR3 DNA follows: TGCGCCAGCAGCTTGGGCAGGGGGGATCAGCCCCAGCATTTT. This gives the protein CASSLGRGDQPQHF.

The V gene is TRBV3-1 (or the pseudogene TRBV3-2), the J gene TRBJ2-7, with D perhaps matching TRBD2 (5 bases). The CDR3 is 12 residues long. Germline lookup yields CDR1 LGHDT and CDR2 YNNKEL (reference sequence). V was shortened by 2 bases and J by 6 bases, with 8 bases between the two germline ends. The CDR3 protein is CASSQLASEQYF. The CDR3 DNA reads TGTGCCAGCAGCCAACTAGCTTCCGAGCAGTACTTC.

J is TRBJ1-5 and V is TRBV19, with 8 positions matching TRBD1. V lost 5 bases to trimming and J lost 8 bases; unmatched junction nucleotides: 11. The length of the CDR3 is 15 residues. CDR1 is LNHDA and CDR2 is SQIVND in the germline V gene (reference sequence). This CDR3 reads CASSSGQGGYEPQHF. The CDR3 DNA sequence: TGTGCCAGTAGTTCAGGACAGGGTGGGTATGAGCCCCAGCATTTT.

The J gene is TRBJ2-7, the V gene TRBV5-6; 7 bases are a match to TRBD2. With V trimmed by 7 bases and J by 6 bases, 10 bases remained unmatched. This CDR3 is built from 13 residues. Germline V lookup: CDR1 SGHDT, CDR2 YYEEEE. In nucleotides, the CDR3 is TGTGCCAGCGATAGGGCGGGAGCCCTCGAGCAGTACTTC. It is translated as CASDRAGALEQYF. Using reference TRBV5-6 and TRBJ2-7 for the parts outside the CDR3, the full variable domain is DAGVTQSPTHLIKTRGQQVTLRCSPKSGHDTVSWYQQALGQGPQFIFQYYEEEERQRGNFPDRFSGHQFPNYSSELNVNALLLGDSALYLCASDRAGALEQYFGPGTRLTVT.

The V call is TRBV7-9, the J call TRBJ2-3; TRBD2 might be the D (6 bases). Trimming shortened V by 4 bases and J by 0 bases, and 11 bases separated the two germline ends. This CDR3 contains 15 residues. Germline assignment: CDR1 SEHNR and CDR2 FQNEAQ (reference sequence). In DNA, the CDR3 is TGTGCCAGCAGCTCATCGGGGGTGAGCACAGATACGCAGTATTTT. Amino acids: CASSSSGVSTDTQYF. Filled out from reference TRBV7-9 and TRBJ2-3, the complete variable domain reads DTGVSQNPRHKITKRGQNVTFRCDPISEHNRLYWYRQTLGQGPEFLTYFQNEAQLEKSRLLSDRFSAERPKGSFSTLEIQRTEQGDSAMYLCASSSSGVSTDTQYFGPGTRLTVL.

This clone showed up just once. This chain joins TRBV7-2 and TRBJ1-5; 7 bases agree with TRBD1. CDR3 length: 15 amino acids. Germline-derived CDR1 and CDR2 are SGHTA and FQGNSA. With 1 base clipped from V and 4 bases from J, the junction kept 4 bases outside the gene matches. The CDR3 bases are TGTGCCAGCAGCTTAGGGCAGGGGGTAAATCAGCCCCAGCATTTT. This gives the protein CASSLGQGVNQPQHF. The variable domain in full, with the rest retrieved from reference TRBV7-2 and TRBJ1-5, is GAGVSQSPSNKVTEKGKDVELRCDPISGHTALYWYRQSLGQGLEFLIYFQGNSAPDKSGLPSDRFSAERTGGSVSTLTIQRTQQEDSAVYLCASSLGQGVNQPQHFGDGTRLSIL.